These T cell receptor beta chains were read from a single sample in a study of shared clonotypes between healthy human individuals. TCRdb's copy holds only in-frame clones and misses some; the assay was immunoSEQ multiplex PCR. The sample holds some 1.5 million clones; roughly 96% are singletons and the top ten take about 1%. The specimen was naive CD4+ T cells sorted from blood. The receptors were sampled from a young man in good health. CDR3s leave out the opening cysteine and the closing phenylalanine or tryptophan. Not all rows give a size; the values are once, few, many and, for expanded clones, a class.

clone size	J gene	V gene	CDR3 protein
.	TRBJ2-2	TRBV5-1	ASSLALRVDSGELF
.	TRBJ2-1	TRBV4-1	ASSQDFENEQF
.	TRBJ1-5	TRBV5-8	ASSRDRVLRNQPQH
.	TRBJ2-7	TRBV7-9	ASSTNMAREQY
.	TRBJ1-1	TRBV5-6	ASSLVGIDTEAF
once	TRBJ2-1	TRBV7-9	ASSIISGSSYNEQF
.	TRBJ2-3	TRBV6-1	ASSDGMAGSYPDTQY
.	TRBJ2-1	TRBV5-5	ASSLVPTGGTRQGGQF
.	TRBJ2-2	TRBV5-1	ASSQGTANTGELF
.	TRBJ2-7	TRBV7-9	ASSPPGAGGYEQY
once	TRBJ2-3	TRBV7-3	ASSLLDPNTQY
.	TRBJ2-3	TRBV10-3	ASRGESTDTQY
.	TRBJ2-2	TRBV7-2	ASSPVFQAGELF
.	TRBJ2-1	TRBV6-6	ASSLGLAGLEQF
.	TRBJ2-1	TRBV6-6	ASSPQGYNEQF
.	TRBJ1-1	TRBV4-3	ASSQGLGDTEAF
.	TRBJ2-5	TRBV15	ATSRLDRYQETQY
.	TRBJ2-7	TRBV27	ASRLTNPTGGKLYEQY
.	TRBJ2-3	TRBV28	ASSLSAVTDTQY
.	TRBJ2-3	TRBV7-8	ASSPRGLTNRRTDTQY
.	TRBJ2-3	TRBV5-1	ASSLAVGTDTQY
.	TRBJ2-7	TRBV10-3	AIRHSSGASLEQY
.	TRBJ2-1	TRBV6-1	ASRLAGGPGEQF
once	TRBJ2-1	TRBV28	ASVTGGGDEQF
.	TRBJ2-2	TRBV10-2	ASGWGGANTGELF
.	TRBJ1-1	TRBV18	ASSPRVAGSNTEAF
.	TRBJ2-1	TRBV7-9	ASSLEGVLAGDNEQF
.	TRBJ2-7	TRBV5-1	ASSLRDTGSYEQY
.	TRBJ1-1	TRBV14	ASSSQPNTEAF
.	TRBJ1-3	TRBV28	ASTELSSGGLSGNTIY
.	TRBJ2-5	TRBV5-4	ASSSSVAGGPSQY
.	TRBJ1-1	TRBV5-5	ASSGTGAGYTEAF
.	TRBJ2-5	TRBV18	ASSPLGIGQGETQY
.	TRBJ2-5	TRBV2	ASSGTSGGQETQY
.	TRBJ2-3	TRBV7-2	ASSSPPRVADTQY
.	TRBJ2-1	TRBV6-6	ATTGTSFSEQF
.	TRBJ2-7	TRBV7-2	ASSIRGSASYEQY
.	TRBJ1-4	TRBV5-5	ASSLQGIGDEKLF
.	TRBJ2-3	TRBV6-5	ASSGIGDTDTQY
once	TRBJ1-1	TRBV29-1	SVGDGEEAF
.	TRBJ2-1	TRBV7-6	ASSLEGYYNEQF
.	TRBJ2-1	TRBV7-9	ASSPSGRADNEQF
.	TRBJ1-4	TRBV4-1	ASSLTGSEKLF
.	TRBJ1-2	TRBV19	ASSTVHGYHYGYT